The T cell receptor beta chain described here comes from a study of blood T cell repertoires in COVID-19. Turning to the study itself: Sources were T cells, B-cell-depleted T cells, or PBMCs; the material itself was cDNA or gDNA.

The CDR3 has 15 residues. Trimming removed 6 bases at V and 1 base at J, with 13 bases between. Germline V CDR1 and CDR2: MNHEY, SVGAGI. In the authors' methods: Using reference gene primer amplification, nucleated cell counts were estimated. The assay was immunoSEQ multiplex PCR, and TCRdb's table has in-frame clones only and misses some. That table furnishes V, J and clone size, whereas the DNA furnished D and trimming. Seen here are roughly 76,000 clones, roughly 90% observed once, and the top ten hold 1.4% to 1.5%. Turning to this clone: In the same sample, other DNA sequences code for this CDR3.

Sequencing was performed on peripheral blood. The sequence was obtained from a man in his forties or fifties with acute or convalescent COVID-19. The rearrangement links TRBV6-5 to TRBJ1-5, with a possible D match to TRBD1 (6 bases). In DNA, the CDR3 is TGTGCCAGCAGCAGCTACAGGGAAAGCAATCAGCCCCAGCATTTT. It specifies CASSSYRESNQPQHF.